This T cell receptor beta chain comes out of a study of human T cells and chemical hapten exposure. Study at large: Patch tests applied 0.01% DPC to the upper back, read at 6 days.

V gave up 1 base and J gave up 6 bases; unmatched junction bases: 5. Per the germline V gene, CDR1 is SQVTM and CDR2 is ANQGSEA. This CDR3 is built from 13 residues. As concerns this clonotype: The antigen is undetermined.

Stated time point: pre-sensitization, week 0. Regarding treatment: therapeutic diphenylcyclopropenone sensitization with weekly scalp DPC. Each CDR3 protein gets one entry after TCRdb re-called the RACE reads with MiXCR. The sample lists approximately 90,000 distinct CDR3 sequences; 8.5% to 9% were seen once. Findings and limits, study-wide: Counts of expanded TCRs (at PT1) showed a positive correlation with patch test score.

The rearrangement uses TRBV29-1 and TRBJ2-7; 8 positions match TRBD2. The source material was whole blood, sampled in connection with sensitization to the hapten diphenylcyclopropenone (DPC). This clonotype was obtained from a man aged 35-49 years with alopecia areata. Some clones in this sample may be carry-over from other donors' samples. As DNA, the CDR3 is TGCAGCGTTGAAGGTCCCGGGGGGGGCGAGCAGTACTTC. The encoded protein is CSVEGPGGGEQYF.